This T cell receptor (beta chain) was identified in a study of T cells in Graves' hyperthyroidism and ophthalmopathy. Study context: At the time of initial diagnosis and before any treatment, peripheral blood was collected.

Per germline, CDR1 MDHEN and CDR2 SYDVKM. Trimming stripped 7 bases from V and 0 bases from J, with 13 bases between. The CDR3 length is 14 residues. What was amplified from RNA transcripts were TCR beta CDR3 regions. Carried out on the TCR CDR3, a first-round RT-PCR used the HTBI primer set. Using its own MiXCR run on the multiplex PCR reads, TCRdb lists one record per CDR3 protein. The sample has fewer than 250,000 distinct CDR3 sequences; around 26% are singletons. From approximately 9.5 ml of fresh peripheral blood, PBMCs were isolated. Sequencing was performed on blood. This chain connects TRBV28 to TRBJ2-7; D is ambiguous. This TCR came from a woman aged 35 to 49 with Graves' ophthalmopathy. CDR3 in DNA: TGTGCCAGCAATCCCTCGGGCCGCTCCTACGAGCAGTACTTC. Residues: CASNPSGRSYEQYF.